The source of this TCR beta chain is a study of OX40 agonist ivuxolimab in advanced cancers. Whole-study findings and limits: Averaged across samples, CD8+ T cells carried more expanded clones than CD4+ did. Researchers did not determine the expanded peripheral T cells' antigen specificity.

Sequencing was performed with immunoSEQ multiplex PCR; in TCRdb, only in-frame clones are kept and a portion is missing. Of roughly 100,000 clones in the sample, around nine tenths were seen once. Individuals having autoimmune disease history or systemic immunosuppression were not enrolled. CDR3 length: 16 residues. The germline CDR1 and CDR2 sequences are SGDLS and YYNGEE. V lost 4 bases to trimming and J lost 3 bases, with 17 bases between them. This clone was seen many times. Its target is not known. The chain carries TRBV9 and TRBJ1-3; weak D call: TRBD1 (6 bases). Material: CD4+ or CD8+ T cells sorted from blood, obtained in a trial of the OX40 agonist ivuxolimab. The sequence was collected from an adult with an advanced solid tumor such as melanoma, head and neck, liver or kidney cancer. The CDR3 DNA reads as TGTGCCAGCAGCTCCACCAGGGGTTACTTTGGAAACACCATATATTTT. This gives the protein CASSSTRGYFGNTIYF.